This entry concerns a single T cell receptor beta chain. Its antigen is undetermined. Generated by immunoSEQ multiplex PCR, the TCRdb table keeps only in-frame clones and is missing some. The sample records about 190,000 clones, just over 90% being singletons. The CDR3 consists of 13 residues. Looked up from germline, CDR1 is GTSNPN and CDR2 is SVGIG (reference sequence). Trimming at V came to 5 bases and at J to 3 bases, leaving 4 bases not matched to a gene. These data originate in a study of T cell responses to AZD1222 COVID-19 vaccine. Study-level results: No repertoire was sampled before or during the peak T cell response, only after it. Baseline seropositivity characterized only six AZD1222 recipients. An increase in Spike-specific TCR breadth and depth was observed after two AZD1222 doses. There were vaccine-associated CD4 TCRs across spike, dominant at 160-218 and 743-854.

Sequenced here: peripheral blood, sampled 28 days after the second dose of the MenACWY control vaccine. The chain links TRBV30 to TRBJ1-5; 7 bases align to TRBD1. The TCR originated in an adult who received the MenACWY meningococcal vaccine as a control. The CDR3 reads CAWGQEINQPQHF. CDR3 nucleotides: TGTGCCTGGGGACAGGAAATCAATCAGCCCCAGCATTTT.